Below are 6 T cell receptor beta chains sequenced from a single sample in a study of cytomegalovirus exposure and HLA in healthy donors (dated by TCRdb to 2016 to 2017). The library was generated by the immunoSEQ multiplex PCR assay. For the multiplex PCR, a mixture combining 60 forward primers for TCR Vbeta segments and 13 reverse primers for TCR Jbeta segments was used. This immuneACCESS table, as held by TCRdb, lists in-frame sequences with V and J called but not all clones. Of the missing ones, under half trace to an unresolved V gene in checked studies; the others have no known cause. In all, the sample holds about 150,000 clones, and 65% to 80% of those were seen once. The biggest ten clones account for 3.1% of the sample. The sequencing sample was made of PBMCs. Receptors were obtained from a male donor in good health and CMV-seronegative.

This rearrangement joins TRBV7-8 to TRBJ2-1, with a weak D call TRBD2 (5 bases). Germline lookup yields CDR1 SGHVS and CDR2 FQNEAQ. This CDR3 spans 13 amino acids. The ends were cut back, 2 bases at V and 8 bases at J, with 10 bases in the middle. CDR3 sequence: CASSLTRRDEQFF. For the CDR3, the DNA is TGTGCCAGCAGCTTAACAAGGCGGGATGAGCAGTTCTTC.

This clone occurred a few times. This sequence joins TRBV28 and TRBJ1-4; 8 nucleotides line up with TRBD1. V shed 2 bases and J 7 bases; nucleotides not matched to a gene: 3. CDR3 length equals 14 residues. Germline CDR1 reads MDHEN; CDR2 reads SYDVKM. The CDR3 is CASSLEQGGEKLFF. In nucleotides, the CDR3 is TGTGCCAGCAGTTTAGAACAGGGGGGTGAAAAACTGTTTTTT.

The chain uses TRBV5-1 and TRBJ1-1; D is undetermined. V was trimmed by 2 bases and J by 11 bases, leaving 19 bases between them. From germline, CDR1 is SGHRS and CDR2 YFSETQ. The CDR3 loop spans 14 amino acids. CDR3 nucleotide sequence: TGCGCCAGCAGCTTAGCCGATGGTTATCTAGGTGCTTTCTTT. Its translation: CASSLADGYLGAFF.

This clone was detected a few times. The CDR3 bases are TGTGCCAGTAGTATGGGGACTTACAGGAGTTACTCTGGAAACACCATATATTTT. This encodes CASSMGTYRSYSGNTIYF. The V gene is TRBV19, the J gene TRBJ1-3, with D perhaps matching TRBD1 (5 bases). The CDR3 contains 18 residues. Trimming cost V 3 bases and J 0 bases, with 18 bases left between them. CDR1 and CDR2 (germline): LNHDA, SQIVND (reference sequence).

This clone was observed a single time. The V and J genes are TRBV7-8 and TRBJ1-3; tentatively, D is TRBD1 (6 bases). CDR1 is SGHVS, CDR2 FQNEAQ, per germline. The CDR3 runs 18 residues. V was shortened by 1 base and J by 5 bases, with 21 bases between the two germline ends. The CDR3 bases are TGTGCCAGCAGCTTAGATGCGAATGGTCGGACAGACAGAAACACCATATATTTT. Translating gives CASSLDANGRTDRNTIYF.

The sample holds one count of this clone. The genes are TRBV6-6 and TRBJ2-7, with a possible D match to TRBD1 (8 bases). Trimming took 5 bases from V and 1 from J, leaving 18 bases between them. The CDR3 sequence is 16 residues long. The V gene's germline CDR1 is MNHNY and CDR2 SVGAGI (reference sequence). The CDR3: CASSHGGTGKSYEQYF. Written as DNA, the CDR3 is TGTGCCAGCAGTCACGGGGGGACAGGTAAATCCTACGAGCAGTACTTC.